This TCR beta chain was obtained from a study of CXCR3-negative and CXCR3-positive naive CD8 T cells. Study-wide results and caveats: More hydrophobic TRB CDR3s occurred in CXCR3-positive than in CXCR3-negative naive cells. The TRBV-TRBJ usage of naive CXCR3-negative and CXCR3-positive cells was similar, but that of memory cells differed.

The authors prepared UMI-labeled TRB cDNA libraries by 5' RACE. TCRdb re-called the 5' RACE reads and shows each CDR3 protein once, DNA omitted. This table lists about 98,000 distinct CDR3 sequences. Comments on this clonotype: Its antigen is currently unknown.

The CDR3 loop spans 16 amino acids. Per the germline V gene, CDR1 is MDHEN and CDR2 is SYDVKM. The receptor was isolated from a human donor in good health. Some clones in this sample may be carry-over from other donors' samples. The rearrangement joins TRBV28 to TRBJ2-7; TCRdb reports TRBD1, a call that lacks DNA to check it against. Sequenced material: naive CXCR3+ CD8+ T cells from blood. Subset noted: CD45RO-CCR7+CD27+CD95- naive CD8+ T cells expressing CXCR3 (TNR3+). The CDR3 loop is CASSLSGRGPSYEQYF.